What follows is one T cell receptor (beta chain) and its context. Its antigen remains unidentified. V lost 6 bases and J lost 6; bases outside the gene matches: 4. The CDR3 runs 15 residues. The sample belongs to a study of T-cell memory formation after mild COVID-19. The study's findings and limits: Memory sampled before infection contained some responding clones, suggesting cross-reactive memory joined.

5'RACE primed at constant segments yielded TCR alpha and TCR beta cDNA libraries bearing sample barcodes and UMIs. A single record per CDR3 protein comes from TCRdb applying MiXCR to the 5' RACE reads. The sample contains about 400,000 distinct CDR3 sequences, around a sixth of which appear only once. The sequence was obtained from a man aged 18 to 35 who had mild COVID-19 (a few samples of this study predate the infection). Cell type and time point are not known. The chain links TRBV12-3 or TRBV12-4 to TRBJ2-1; 14 bases align to TRBD2. The material sequenced was PBMCs or a T cell subset sorted from them (not recorded which). The CDR3 loop is CASRMGLAGVNEQFF. For the CDR3, the DNA is TGTGCCAGCAGGATGGGACTAGCGGGGGTCAATGAGCAGTTCTTC.